The 25 T cell receptor beta chains presented below share a single source sample, sequenced in a study of molecular identifiers for immune sequencing clone quantification. TCRdb called the PCR reads again in MiXCR, with one record for every CDR3 protein. Altogether some 320,000 distinct CDR3 sequences are present, 24% being singletons, with the ten largest covering roughly 0.7%. Sample: naive CD8+ T cells from blood, with Jurkat cell RNA spiked in. Subset of the sample: FACS-sorted CD8+CD4-CCR7+CD45RA+ naive T cells. The receptors come from a human donor in good health. Some libraries in this study had Jurkat cell RNA spiked in.

This sequence joins TRBV7-6 and TRBJ2-5; TRBD2 agrees at 8 bases. Germline CDR1 and CDR2: SGHVS and FNYEAQ. This CDR3 comprises 17 residues. J was trimmed by 2 bases and V by 5 bases; bases with no gene match: 13. The CDR3 bases are TGTGCCAGCAGCCCCCGGCTGGGCGGGGGGATTCAAGAGACCCAGTACTTC. As protein: CASSPRLGGGIQETQYF.

The table lists this clonotype with a few counts. The genes are TRBV20-1 and TRBJ1-4; no definite D call. This CDR3 comprises 12 residues. The germline CDR1 and CDR2 sequences are DFQATT and SNEGSKA (reference sequence). V was shortened by 0 bases and J by 6 bases, with 5 bases between the two germline ends. CDR3 amino acids: CSARDRDEKLFF. CDR3 nucleotides: TGCAGTGCTAGAGATCGGGATGAAAAACTGTTTTTT.

This sequence joins TRBV13 and TRBJ2-3; D may be TRBD1 or TRBD2 (6 bases each). CDR3 size: 18 residues. The germline gives CDR1 PRHDT, CDR2 FYEKMQ (reference sequence). V shed 1 base and J shed 2 bases, with 19 bases lying between them. The CDR3 sequence is CASSLVGGLGANTDTQYF. For the CDR3, the DNA is TGTGCCAGCAGCTTAGTTGGGGGACTGGGGGCGAACACAGATACGCAGTATTTT.

This clonotype was counted at least ten times. The CDR3 protein is CSVQVTEAFF. The CDR3 DNA is TGCAGCGTACAGGTCACTGAAGCTTTCTTT. The V gene is TRBV29-1, the J gene TRBJ1-1, with a possible D match to TRBD1 (5 bases). The CDR3 is made up of 10 amino acids. Germline loops: CDR1 SQVTM, CDR2 ANQGSEA. V dropped 6 bases and J dropped 4 bases, with 6 bases sitting between them.

The chain carries TRBV12-3 or TRBV12-4 and TRBJ1-1; weak D call: TRBD1 (6 bases). The CDR3 covers 15 residues. The ends were cut back, 2 bases at V and 3 bases at J, with 13 bases in the middle. The CDR3 loop is CASSLNQGLYTEAFF. In nucleotides, the CDR3 is TGTGCCAGCAGTTTAAATCAGGGGTTGTACACTGAAGCTTTCTTT.

This clonotype turned up a few times. This chain joins TRBV27 and TRBJ2-3, with D hard to call. This CDR3 comprises 15 residues. Trimming took 5 bases from V and 4 from J, leaving 16 bases between them. Germline lookup yields CDR1 MNHEY and CDR2 SMNVEV (reference sequence). The DNA for the CDR3 is TGTGCCAGCAGTGGTATAGAAGTAAACTCAGATACGCAGTATTTT. Its protein is CASSGIEVNSDTQYF.

This clonotype was seen at least ten times. The chain combines TRBV24-1 with TRBJ2-3; D gene unclear. Germline lookup yields CDR1 KGHDR and CDR2 SFDVKD. The length of the CDR3 is 12 residues. Trimming pared 0 bases from V and 8 bases from J, leaving 5 bases between. DNA for the CDR3: TGTGCCACCAGTGATTTGATCGGTACGCAGTATTTT. Amino acids: CATSDLIGTQYF.

Notes on this clonotype: A much more abundant neighbour one base away suggests this may be a read error. V is TRBV9 and J is TRBJ2-5; possibly TRBD1 for D (5 bases). The CDR3 has 14 residues. CDR1 SGDLS and CDR2 YYNGEE come from the germline V gene. The CDR3 nucleotides are TGTGCCAGCAGCGTACCTGGACACCAAGAGGCCCAGTACTTC. Protein product: CASSVPGHQEAQYF. Full variable domain (remainder filled in from reference TRBV9 and TRBJ2-5): DSGVTQTPKHLITATGQRVTLRCSPRSGDLSVYWYQQSLDQGLQFLIQYYNGEERAKGNILERFSAQQFPDLHSELNLSSLELGDSALYFCASSVPGHQEAQYFGPGTRLLVL.

This clonotype occurred many times. The V call is TRBV3-1, the J call TRBJ1-1; 8 nucleotides match TRBD1. Germline V gene sequence: CDR1 LGHDT, CDR2 YNNKEL (reference sequence). V shed 1 base and J 7 bases; nucleotides not matched to a gene: 5. CDR3 length equals 14 residues. CDR3 loop: CASSQVGQGDEAFF. The CDR3 DNA follows: TGTGCCAGCAGCCAAGTCGGACAGGGCGATGAAGCTTTCTTT.

This clonotype was found many times. The chain has TRBV28 and TRBJ2-3; D not resolved. Per the germline V gene, CDR1 is MDHEN and CDR2 is SYDVKM. V gave up 5 bases and J gave up 2 bases, with 17 bases separating them. The CDR3 totals 16 residues. The CDR3 nucleotides are TGTGCCAGCAGTGGTCCTCGTCGCCACCCCACAGATACGCAGTATTTT. This codes for CASSGPRRHPTDTQYF.

In this sample, this clonotype turned up many times. The genes are TRBV19 and TRBJ2-7; a possible D gene is TRBD1 (6 bases). CDR1 LNHDA and CDR2 SQIVND come from the germline V gene (reference sequence). Between the trimmed V and J ends, which lost 4 bases and 0 bases, there was a span of 7 bases. This CDR3 spans 13 amino acids. The CDR3 DNA sequence: TGTGCCAGTAGTAGGACAGCCTCCTACGAGCAGTACTTC. This codes for CASSRTASYEQYF.

This clonotype was observed many times. The V and J genes are TRBV20-1 and TRBJ2-7, with 7 bases that match TRBD2. Trimming cost V 1 base and J 0 bases; bases outside gene matches: 0. In germline, CDR1 is DFQATT, CDR2 SNEGSKA (reference sequence). This CDR3 is 13 amino acids long. The CDR3 region is CSARGGGSYEQYF. The CDR3 DNA follows: TGCAGTGCTAGAGGGGGGGGCTCCTACGAGCAGTACTTC.

V and J are TRBV27 and TRBJ2-3, with TRBD2 identical over 11 bases. The CDR3 extends over 16 amino acids. The germline V gene encodes CDR1 MNHEY and CDR2 SMNVEV (reference sequence). V was pared by 2 bases and J by 3 bases, with 4 bases of the junction left unmatched. The CDR3 loop is CASSLLSSGRTDTQYF. In nucleotides, the CDR3 is TGTGCCAGCAGTTTACTGTCTAGCGGGAGGACAGATACGCAGTATTTT.

The gene calls are TRBV7-6 and TRBJ2-7; 11 bases map to TRBD2. J was trimmed by 6 bases and V by 1 base; bases with no gene match: 2. This CDR3 contains 14 residues. CDR1 is SGHVS, CDR2 FNYEAQ, per germline. For the CDR3, the DNA is TGTGCCAGCAGCTTAGGGGGACTAGCGGCCGAGCAGTACTTC. Its protein is CASSLGGLAAEQYF.

This clonotype was seen ten or more times. CDR3 in DNA: TGTGCCAGCAGTTCACGGGGAAGCTCCTACAATGAGCAGTTCTTC. Encoded protein: CASSSRGSSYNEQFF. V usage is TRBV28 and J usage is TRBJ2-1; weak D call: TRBD2 (5 bases). V shed 4 bases and J shed 0 bases, with 10 bases lying between them. Germline V gene sequence: CDR1 MDHEN, CDR2 SYDVKM. The CDR3 totals 15 residues.

The chain joins TRBV20-1 to TRBJ2-7, with 9 bases lining up with TRBD1. The CDR3 is 14 amino acids. J was trimmed by 2 bases and V by 4 bases; bases with no gene match: 6. The germline V gene encodes CDR1 DFQATT and CDR2 SNEGSKA (reference sequence). This CDR3 reads CSANTGGSTYEQYF. The CDR3 coding sequence is TGCAGTGCTAATACAGGGGGCTCGACCTACGAGCAGTACTTC.

The genes are TRBV6-5 and TRBJ1-2; 7 nucleotides line up with TRBD1. The CDR3 loop spans 14 amino acids. Germline CDR1 reads MNHEY; CDR2 reads SVGAGI. Losses at the gene ends were 4 bases for V and 3 bases for J; bases not matched to a gene: 5. The CDR3 here is CASSSRGVYYGYTF. The CDR3 DNA sequence: TGTGCCAGCAGTTCCAGGGGGGTCTACTATGGCTACACCTTC.

This clonotype was found a few times. This chain joins TRBV18 and TRBJ2-7; D may be TRBD1 (7 bases). The CDR3 is made up of 14 amino acids. Germline lookup yields CDR1 KGHSH and CDR2 LQKENI. V lost 3 bases and J lost 3, with 12 bases in between. CDR3 coding DNA: TGTGCCAGCTCACCTGCGGGACAGCACTACGAGCAGTACTTC. This sequence encodes CASSPAGQHYEQYF.

This clonotype was detected only once. A much larger clone differs from this one at a single base, so this may be a read error. As the CDR3 is not closed by the conserved phenylalanine or tryptophan, this likely results from a read error. The J gene is TRBJ2-7, the V gene TRBV4-2; D is possibly TRBD2 (5 bases). With 5 bases removed from V and 0 bases from J, the gap between germline ends came to 11 bases. Germline lookup yields CDR1 LGHNA and CDR2 YNFKEQ. This CDR3 is built from 14 residues. The CDR3 nucleotides read TGTGCCAGCAGCTCCGACTACGACTCCTACGAGCAGTACTCC. Its protein product is CASSSDYDSYEQYS.

This clonotype was seen a handful of times. The V gene is TRBV13, the J gene TRBJ2-1; 8 positions match TRBD1. Losses at the gene ends were 5 bases for V and 8 bases for J; bases not matched to a gene: 14. The CDR3 has 16 amino acids. CDR1 is PRHDT and CDR2 is FYEKMQ in the germline V gene (reference sequence). CDR3 region: CASSRYKQGVRYEQFF. The CDR3, as DNA: TGTGCCAGCAGCCGCTATAAACAGGGGGTTCGGTATGAGCAGTTCTTC.

This clonotype came up many times. This chain connects TRBV7-6 to TRBJ2-2; D is undetermined. CDR3 length: 15 residues. The germline V and J ends were trimmed by 4 bases and 5 bases, with 14 bases remaining between them. CDR1 and CDR2 (germline): SGHVS, FNYEAQ. The CDR3 is CASSSTGHETGELFF. The CDR3 bases are TGTGCCAGCAGCTCCACGGGTCATGAAACCGGGGAGCTGTTTTTT. Drawing the rest from reference TRBV7-6 and TRBJ2-2, the complete variable domain is GAGVSQSPRYKVTKRGQDVALRCDPISGHVSLYWYRQALGQGPEFLTYFNYEAQQDKSGLPNDRFSAERPEGSISTLTIQRTEQRDSAMYRCASSSTGHETGELFFGEGSRLTVL.

The V gene is TRBV11-2, the J gene TRBJ1-1; 8 bases fit TRBD1. The CDR3 sequence is 15 residues long. Per the germline V gene, CDR1 is SGHAT and CDR2 is FQNNGV. V lost 5 bases, J lost 1 base, and 6 bases stayed unmatched. This CDR3 is CASSGRTGRNTEAFF. The CDR3 DNA is TGTGCCAGCAGCGGGAGGACAGGGCGGAACACTGAAGCTTTCTTT.

The chain employs TRBV20-1 and TRBJ2-1; a weak D match, TRBD1 (6 bases). V shed 3 bases and J shed 3 bases, with 9 bases lying between them. The CDR3 spans 13 residues. Germline CDR1 and CDR2: DFQATT and SNEGSKA (reference sequence). As DNA, the CDR3 is TGCAGTGCTAGTACAGGGAGCTACAATGAGCAGTTCTTC. This gives the protein CSASTGSYNEQFF.

In this sample, this clonotype turned up a few times. The J gene is TRBJ2-7, the V gene TRBV20-1, with D perhaps matching TRBD1 (5 bases). The V gene lost 2 bases and the J gene lost 0 bases, with 20 bases spanning the gap. There are 17 residues in the CDR3. From germline, CDR1 is DFQATT and CDR2 SNEGSKA (reference sequence). The CDR3 spells CSARPAGPRVFSYEQYF. CDR3 bases: TGCAGTGCTAGACCGGCAGGGCCCAGGGTTTTCTCCTACGAGCAGTACTTC.

This clonotype appeared once. A clone one base away is much larger, so this may be a read error. The chain links TRBV9 to TRBJ2-5, with a weak D call TRBD2 (6 bases). The CDR3 has 14 amino acids. Germline V gene lookup returns CDR1 SGDLS and CDR2 YYNGEE. CDR3: CASSPEVGGEPQYF. The CDR3 nucleotides read TGTGCCAGCAGCCCGGAGGTCGGGGGAGAGCCCCAGTACTTC.